Below, 13 T cell receptor beta chains from the same sample are listed, as sequenced in a study of CD8 T cells in Susac syndrome. Reverse transcription used 0.5 to 1 ug RNA and random hexamers. MiXCR, run by TCRdb on the immunoSEQ multiplex PCR reads, gives a single entry per CDR3 protein. The sample consists of roughly 200,000 distinct CDR3 sequences, 85% to 95% of them appearing once. Sequenced input: CD4+ T cells from PBMCs. All receptors derive from a human donor in good health.

The chain is built from TRBV20-1 and TRBJ2-5; 7 positions agree with TRBD1. The germline V gene encodes CDR1 DFQATT and CDR2 SNEGSKA (reference sequence). The junction had 6 bases not matched to a gene; V was cut back by 6 bases and J by 5 bases. The CDR3 contains 12 residues. This CDR3 is CSATGVGETQYF. The CDR3 coding sequence is TGCAGTGCCACAGGGGTGGGGGAGACCCAGTACTTC.

The CDR3 spells CSARDTGGGNTEAFF. The CDR3 DNA reads TGCAGTGCTAGAGATACAGGCGGGGGGAACACTGAAGCTTTCTTT. The chain combines TRBV20-1 with TRBJ1-1, with D perhaps TRBD1 (5 bases). The germline V and J ends were trimmed by 0 bases and 1 base, with 12 bases remaining between them. The germline V gene has CDR1 DFQATT and CDR2 SNEGSKA (reference sequence). CDR3 length: 15 residues.

The V call is TRBV28, the J call TRBJ2-7, with 7 nucleotides matching TRBD2. Germline V CDR1 and CDR2: MDHEN, SYDVKM. Losses at the gene ends were 11 bases for V and 6 bases for J; bases not matched to a gene: 13. The CDR3 is 13 amino acids. The CDR3 DNA sequence: TGTGCCTCCTCGACTAGCTCTCTGGGCGAGCAGTACTTC. This translates into CASSTSSLGEQYF. Full variable domain (missing parts from reference TRBV28 and TRBJ2-7): DVKVTQSSRYLVKRTGEKVFLECVQDMDHENMFWYRQDPGLGLRLIYFSYDVKMKEKGDIPEGYSVSREKKERFSLILESASTNQTSMYLCASSTSSLGEQYFGPGTRLTVT.

This rearrangement joins TRBV12-3 or TRBV12-4 to TRBJ2-5, with D possibly TRBD1 on 5 matching bases. V shed 2 bases and J shed 4 bases, with 5 bases lying between them. The CDR3 runs 12 residues. CDR3 in DNA: TGTGCCAGCAGTTTAAGGGGAGAGACCCAGTACTTC. Amino acids: CASSLRGETQYF.

The V and J genes are TRBV4-1 and TRBJ1-5; D is ambiguous. The CDR3 is 14 amino acids. V lost 3 bases to trimming and J lost 5 bases, with 11 bases between them. CDR1 and CDR2 from the germline V gene are MGHRA and YSYEKL. The CDR3: CASSHTLTDQPQHF. CDR3 nucleotides: TGCGCCAGCAGCCACACACTGACCGATCAGCCCCAGCATTTT.

The J gene is TRBJ1-1, the V gene TRBV29-1, with D possibly TRBD1 on 5 matching bases. Trimming shortened V by 7 bases and J by 4 bases, and 16 bases separated the two germline ends. CDR1 is SQVTM, CDR2 ANQGSEA, per germline. This CDR3 has 13 residues. CDR3 protein: CSAAGGFSTEAFF. The CDR3 DNA follows: TGCAGCGCCGCGGGGGGTTTTAGCACTGAAGCTTTCTTT.

CDR3 nucleotide sequence: TGTGCCACCAGTCTTACAGGGTGGACAGAGACCCAGTACTTC. Its protein product is CATSLTGWTETQYF. V gene TRBV15 combines with J gene TRBJ2-5, with D possibly being TRBD1 (6 bases). Trimming took off 6 bases at V and 4 bases at J, with 15 bases between the two ends. The CDR3 is made up of 14 amino acids. Germline lookup yields CDR1 LNHNV and CDR2 YYDKDF (reference sequence).

This chain connects TRBV2 to TRBJ1-2; D not certain. This CDR3 contains 15 residues. Germline V gene lookup returns CDR1 SNHLY and CDR2 FYNNEI. Trimming shortened V by 1 base and J by 2 bases, and 11 bases separated the two germline ends. This CDR3 reads CASSEVRTENYGYTF. CDR3 bases: TGTGCCAGCAGTGAAGTAAGGACGGAGAACTATGGCTACACCTTC.

The rearrangement uses TRBV29-1 and TRBJ1-1; a weak D match, TRBD1 (6 bases). From germline, CDR1 is SQVTM and CDR2 ANQGSEA. Trimming stripped 4 bases from V and 1 base from J, with 16 bases between. The CDR3 has 15 residues. The CDR3 region has the DNA TGCAGCGTTGGGGGGCCCGGGACAACGAACACTGAAGCTTTCTTT. It encodes CSVGGPGTTNTEAFF.

The genes are TRBV11-2 and TRBJ2-1; 9 bases map to TRBD2. Trimming cost V 2 bases and J 2 bases; bases outside gene matches: 4. The CDR3 loop spans 16 amino acids. Germline values: CDR1 SGHAT, CDR2 FQNNGV. DNA of the CDR3: TGTGCCAGCAGCTTACTAGCGGGGAAAACCTACAATGAGCAGTTCTTC. Translating it yields CASSLLAGKTYNEQFF.

This clonotype has just one count. This chain uses TRBV4-3 with TRBJ1-6; unclear D gene. CDR3 length: 12 amino acids. The ends were cut back, 6 bases at V and 8 bases at J, with 8 bases in the middle. CDR1 is LGHNA and CDR2 is YSLEER in the germline V gene. The CDR3 loop is CASRDIDSPLHF. The CDR3 region has the DNA TGCGCCAGCAGGGATATTGATTCACCCCTCCACTTT.

The V and J genes are TRBV24-1 and TRBJ2-1, with D possibly matching TRBD2 (6 bases). The CDR3 totals 16 residues. Looked up from germline, CDR1 is KGHDR and CDR2 is SFDVKD. V lost 5 bases and J 2 bases, leaving 15 bases between the germline ends. The CDR3 sequence is CATSGEERAAYNEQFF. CDR3 coding DNA: TGTGCCACCAGTGGGGAGGAGCGGGCGGCCTACAATGAGCAGTTCTTC.

The chain links TRBV28 to TRBJ2-7; 9 bases line up with TRBD1. Germline V gives CDR1 MDHEN, CDR2 SYDVKM. The V segment lost 5 bases and the J segment 7 bases; nucleotides outside the gene matches: 6. This CDR3 is 13 amino acids long. CDR3 residues: CASSKWTGDEQYV. The CDR3 nucleotides read TGTGCCAGCAGTAAATGGACAGGGGATGAGCAGTACGTC.